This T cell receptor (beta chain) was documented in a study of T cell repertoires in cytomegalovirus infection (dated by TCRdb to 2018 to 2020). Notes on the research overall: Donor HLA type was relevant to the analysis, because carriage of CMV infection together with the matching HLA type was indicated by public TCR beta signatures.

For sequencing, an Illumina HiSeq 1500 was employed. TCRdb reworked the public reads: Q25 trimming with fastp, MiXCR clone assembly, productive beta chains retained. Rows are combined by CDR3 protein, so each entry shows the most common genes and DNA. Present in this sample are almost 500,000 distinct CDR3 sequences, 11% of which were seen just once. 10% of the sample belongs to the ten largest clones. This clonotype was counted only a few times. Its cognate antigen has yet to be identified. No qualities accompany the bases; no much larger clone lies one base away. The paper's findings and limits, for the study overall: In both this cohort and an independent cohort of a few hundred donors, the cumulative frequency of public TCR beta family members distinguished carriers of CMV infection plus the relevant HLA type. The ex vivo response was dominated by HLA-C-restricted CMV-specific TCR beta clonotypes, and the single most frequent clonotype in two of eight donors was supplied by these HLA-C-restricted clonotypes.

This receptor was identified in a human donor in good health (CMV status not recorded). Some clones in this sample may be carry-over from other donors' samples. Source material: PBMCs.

The sequenced DNA: TGTGCCAGCAGTGAGTCTGGGACAGGGGGCGAGCAGTACTTC. This encodes CASSESGTGGEQYF. The rearrangement combines TRBV6-7 with TRBJ2-7; 11 junctional bases match TRBD1. TRBV6-7 is an open reading frame whose function is uncertain. The germline V and J ends show losses of 5 bases and 6 bases respectively, and no gene match explains 6 bases of the junction. The CDR3, cysteine through phenylalanine, is 14 amino acids long. The retained sequence is limited to the CDR3, 42 bases, with the frame set at the first base.